This paragraph covers one T cell receptor beta chain sequence. These data belong to a study of blood T cell repertoires in COVID-19. V was clipped by 0 bases and J by 7 bases; unmatched bases: 5. CDR3 length: 15 residues. Per germline, CDR1 SGHRS and CDR2 YFSETQ. Clones were sequenced by immunoSEQ multiplex PCR, and TCRdb holds only the in-frame ones, with some missing. There are around 430,000 clones in the sample; around 88% occur only once, and approximately 12% lies in the top ten. The receptor comes from a woman between 45 and 65 years old with COVID-19, enrolled during active disease. Specimen: peripheral blood. This rearrangement joins TRBV5-1 to TRBJ1-5; TRBD1 aligns across 9 bases. CDR3 DNA: TGCGCCAGCAGCTTGGGGACAGGGGTAGGCCAGCCCCAGCATTTT. Protein product: CASSLGTGVGQPQHF.